Listed here are 2 T cell receptor beta chains from one sample, sequenced in a study of blood T cell repertoires in COVID-19. Method: immunoSEQ multiplex PCR; TCRdb's copy keeps in-frame clones and lacks some. The data hold approximately 41,000 clones, with 88% observed a single time. The sequenced sample consisted of peripheral blood. The receptors originated from a human donor in a cohort sampled during active COVID-19.

The gene calls are TRBV25-1 and TRBJ1-1; no clear D. Germline CDR1 MGHDK, CDR2 SYGVNS. The CDR3 is made up of 13 amino acids. CDR3 DNA sequence: TGTCTAAGGTTGGGAGCTTTGAACACTGAAGCTTTCTTT. Protein sequence: CLRLGALNTEAFF.

The genes are TRBV19 and TRBJ2-7; the D gene is possibly TRBD2 (6 bases). The CDR3 loop spans 15 amino acids. From germline, CDR1 is LNHDA and CDR2 SQIVND (reference sequence). Trimming shortened V by 2 bases and J by 3 bases, and 14 bases separated the two germline ends. This CDR3 is CASSIIAGPHYEQYF. The CDR3 nucleotides are TGTGCCAGTAGTATAATTGCGGGGCCCCACTACGAGCAGTACTTC.